One sample yielded the 20 T cell receptor beta chains listed below, sequenced in a study of identical twins' blood T cells (dated by TCRdb to 2013 to 2014). Libraries were constructed by 5' RACE. Sequencing took place on an Illumina Genome Analyzer IIx. The raw public data were reprocessed by TCRdb itself: fastp quality trimming at Q25, MiXCR clonotype calling, in-frame beta chains only. Rows with one shared CDR3 protein collapse into an entry with the most common genes and DNA. For this sample there are 300,000 to 450,000 distinct CDR3 sequences; roughly 31% appear just once. More than 5.5% of the sample lies in the top ten. Sequenced sample: PBMCs. These receptors were collected from a woman aged 18-49 years in good health.

This chain joins TRBV20-1 and TRBJ2-7, with D unclear. The CDR3 consists of 11 residues. The germline V gene encodes CDR1 DFQATT and CDR2 SNEGSKA (reference sequence). V was cut by 7 bases and J by 2 bases, with 9 bases left in between. The CDR3 DNA is TGCAGTGTAGCAGATACCTACGAGCAGTACTTC. This translates into CSVADTYEQYF.

This sequence joins TRBV9 and TRBJ1-5; weak D call: TRBD1 (6 bases). Germline loops: CDR1 SGDLS, CDR2 YYNGEE. V was cut by 0 bases and J by 6 bases, with 10 bases left in between. The CDR3 spans 14 residues. CDR3 DNA: TGTGCCAGCAGCGTAGGGACAGACCTTCAGCCCCAGCATTTT. Protein: CASSVGTDLQPQHF.

This clonotype was seen more than once but under ten times. This CDR3 reads CSCAGTGEAFF. Written as DNA, the CDR3 is TGCAGCTGCGCCGGGACAGGTGAAGCTTTCTTT. The chain is built from TRBV29-1 and TRBJ1-1; TRBD1 matches at 8 bases. Trimming at V came to 8 bases and at J to 7 bases, leaving 6 bases not matched to a gene. CDR3 length: 11 amino acids. Germline V CDR1 and CDR2: SQVTM, ANQGSEA.

The chain carries TRBV15 and TRBJ1-3; D is ambiguous. From germline, CDR1 is LNHNV and CDR2 YYDKDF (reference sequence). This CDR3 is 15 amino acids long. V was trimmed by 2 bases and J by 4 bases, leaving 12 bases between them. The CDR3 DNA follows: TGTGCCACCAGCAGACAGGATCATGGGGGAAACACCATATATTTT. This encodes CATSRQDHGGNTIYF.

J is TRBJ2-1 and V is TRBV29-1; D gene uncertain. V was trimmed by 0 bases and J by 0 bases, leaving 12 bases between them. The CDR3 extends over 16 amino acids. From germline, CDR1 is SQVTM and CDR2 ANQGSEA. DNA of the CDR3: TGCAGCGTTGAAGATTATGGCCGGAGCTCCTACAATGAGCAGTTCTTC. It is translated as CSVEDYGRSSYNEQFF.

The chain uses TRBV20-1 and TRBJ2-1, with D perhaps TRBD1 (6 bases). Germline loops: CDR1 DFQATT, CDR2 SNEGSKA (reference sequence). CDR3 size: 16 residues. V was clipped by 0 bases and J by 3 bases, with 15 bases between them. The chain's CDR3 is CSARDRMRGNYNEQFF. The CDR3 DNA follows: TGCAGTGCTAGAGATAGGATGAGGGGGAACTACAATGAGCAGTTCTTC.

This clonotype was counted between two and nine times. The rearrangement joins TRBV6-1 to TRBJ1-5; D perhaps matches TRBD1 (5 bases). Per germline, CDR1 MNHNS and CDR2 SASEGT. Trimming removed 3 bases from V and 3 bases from J, with 6 bases in between. The CDR3 length is 13 residues. CDR3 sequence reads: CASSDGTNQPQHF. The CDR3 nucleotides are TGTGCCAGCAGTGACGGGACCAATCAGCCCCAGCATTTT.

A few counts support this clonotype. The chain couples TRBV20-1 to TRBJ2-7, with D tentatively TRBD2 (5 bases). The V gene lost 5 bases and the J gene lost 5 bases, with 10 bases spanning the gap. Germline V CDR1 and CDR2: DFQATT, SNEGSKA (reference sequence). This CDR3 is 11 amino acids long. The CDR3 nucleotides read TGCAGTGCTCTACTAGTCGACGAGCAGTACTTC. This codes for CSALLVDEQYF.

This clonotype was recorded only once. The rearrangement uses TRBV5-6 and TRBJ2-1; TRBD2 is a possible D gene (6 bases). V lost 0 bases, J lost 3 bases, and 7 bases lay in between. Germline CDR1 is SGHDT and CDR2 is YYEEEE. The length of the CDR3 is 14 residues. The CDR3 bases are TGTGCCAGCAGCTTGGGGACTAACTACAATGAGCAGTTCTTC. It specifies CASSLGTNYNEQFF.

The rearrangement uses TRBV20-1 and TRBJ1-2, with D possibly being TRBD1 (6 bases). V lost 3 bases, J lost 5 bases, and 7 bases lay in between. The CDR3 loop spans 11 amino acids. From germline, CDR1 is DFQATT and CDR2 SNEGSKA (reference sequence). The CDR3 loop reads CSARGAYGYTF. In nucleotides, the CDR3 is TGCAGTGCTAGGGGGGCGTATGGCTACACCTTC.

This clonotype was seen ten or more times. The chain's CDR3 is CSVLGSVSNYGYTF. CDR3 DNA sequence: TGCAGCGTTTTAGGGTCAGTCTCTAACTATGGCTACACCTTC. V and J are TRBV29-1 and TRBJ1-2; D remains ambiguous. Trimming took 5 bases from V and 0 from J, leaving 13 bases between them. This CDR3 is built from 14 residues. Germline CDR1 is SQVTM and CDR2 is ANQGSEA.

This clonotype has just a few counts. CDR3 region: CSEQGLAGYNEQFF. The CDR3 DNA is TGCAGCGAACAGGGACTAGCGGGGTACAATGAGCAGTTCTTC. The chain combines TRBV29-1 with TRBJ2-1; 13 bases are a match to TRBD2. Germline CDR1 is SQVTM and CDR2 is ANQGSEA. The CDR3 has 14 amino acids. With V trimmed by 7 bases and J by 4 bases, 4 bases remained unmatched.

This clonotype was recorded a few times. This sequence joins TRBV12-3 or TRBV12-4 and TRBJ1-4, with 11 bases matching TRBD1. V gave up 7 bases and J gave up 8 bases; unmatched junction bases: 6. CDR3 length equals 14 residues. CDR3 amino acids: CASTQDRGLEKLFF. Here the CDR3 DNA reads TGTGCCAGCACGCAGGACAGGGGGCTGGAAAAACTGTTTTTT.

The chain carries TRBV20-1 and TRBJ1-1, with D possibly being TRBD1 (5 bases). Per the germline V gene, CDR1 is DFQATT and CDR2 is SNEGSKA (reference sequence). This CDR3 spans 12 amino acids. V gave up 5 bases and J gave up 4 bases, with 11 bases separating them. The CDR3 DNA reads TGCAGTGCTCCGAGGGGTGGCACTGAAGCTTTCTTT. As protein: CSAPRGGTEAFF.

This clonotype appeared a few times. CDR3 bases: TGCAGTGCGCTGAGGGTCAACGAGCAGTACTTC. It yields the protein CSALRVNEQYF. The chain couples TRBV20-1 to TRBJ2-7; TRBD2 might be the D (5 bases). Per the germline V gene, CDR1 is DFQATT and CDR2 is SNEGSKA (reference sequence). The germline V and J ends were trimmed by 6 bases and 5 bases, with 11 bases remaining between them. The CDR3 runs to 11 residues.

The chain couples TRBV5-1 to TRBJ1-2; the match to TRBD1 covers 7 bases. The V and J ends lost 7 bases and 8 bases, in that order; junction bases with no gene match: 11. Germline values: CDR1 SGHRS, CDR2 YFSETQ. This CDR3 region has 13 residues. The CDR3 DNA sequence: TGCGCCAGCCGGGACAGTCCCACGGGAGGCTACACCTTC. It codes for CASRDSPTGGYTF. The full variable domain, rest sourced from reference TRBV5-1 and TRBJ1-2, is KAGVTQTPRYLIKTRGQQVTLSCSPISGHRSVSWYQQTPGQGLQFLFEYFSETQRNKGNFPGRFSGRQFSNSRSEMNVSTLELGDSALYLCASRDSPTGGYTFGSGTRLTVV.

This sequence joins TRBV20-1 and TRBJ2-3, with 8 bases lining up with TRBD2. CDR1 is DFQATT and CDR2 is SNEGSKA in the germline V gene (reference sequence). The CDR3 spans 13 residues. The V and J ends lost 3 bases and 5 bases, in that order; junction bases with no gene match: 4. The CDR3 region has the DNA TGCAGTGCTAGGAGCGGGAGTCGAGATACGCAGTATTTT. It translates to CSARSGSRDTQYF.

This clonotype was counted between two and nine times. The genes are TRBV7-9 and TRBJ1-2; maybe TRBD1 (5 bases). This CDR3 is 15 amino acids long. Looked up from germline, CDR1 is SEHNR and CDR2 is FQNEAQ (reference sequence). V was shortened by 5 bases and J by 4 bases, with 17 bases between the two germline ends. The CDR3 coding sequence is TGTGCCAGCAGCGAGACCTTGACAGCTCCCTATGGCTACACCTTC. Protein sequence: CASSETLTAPYGYTF.

This clonotype was picked up many times. In DNA, the CDR3 is TGTGCCAGCAGTTTTCTGACCGACGAAAAACTGTTTTTT. Residues: CASSFLTDEKLFF. The chain links TRBV12-3 or TRBV12-4 to TRBJ1-4, with unresolved D. V shed 3 bases and J shed 8 bases, with 10 bases lying between them. The CDR3 loop spans 13 amino acids.

The genes are TRBV20-1 and TRBJ1-5, with a possible D match to TRBD1 (5 bases). The CDR3 totals 12 residues. V shed 3 bases and J shed 5 bases, with 8 bases lying between them. CDR1 DFQATT and CDR2 SNEGSKA come from the germline V gene (reference sequence). Written as DNA, the CDR3 is TGCAGTGCTAGGCGGGGGGATCAGCCCCAGCATTTT. As protein: CSARRGDQPQHF.